Following are 20 T cell receptor beta chains from one sample sequenced in a study of vaccination and CD4 T cells after COVID-19. Time point specified: late sampling 161 to 241 days after vaccination in a few convalescent patients. Sample treatment: approximately 9-day PBMC culture with coronavirus spike peptide pools or control peptides (ViraFEST assay). Antigens of these TCRs are unknown. Once obtained from cultured CD4+ T cells, the DNA was sequenced using the Oncomine TCR Beta short-read assay. TCRdb called the PCR reads again in MiXCR, with one record for every CDR3 protein. The data contain approximately 18,000 distinct CDR3 sequences, around 40% of them singletons. The starting material was CD4+ T cells from blood, cultured in vitro, obtained about 7 months after SARS-CoV-2 vaccination. The receptors originated from a human donor who had recovered from COVID-19.

By frequency in the sample, this clonotype is medium-sized. V is TRBV20-1 and J is TRBJ2-2, with 11 nucleotides matching TRBD2. V was pared by 0 bases and J by 6 bases, with 6 bases of the junction left unmatched. The CDR3 runs to 16 residues. CDR1 DFQATT and CDR2 SNEGSKA come from the germline V gene (reference sequence). The CDR3 is CSARDQTSGGPGELFF. In nucleotides, the CDR3 is TGCAGTGCTAGAGATCAAACTAGCGGGGGCCCCGGGGAGCTGTTTTTT.

The V call is TRBV7-2, the J call TRBJ2-2, with D unresolved. From germline, CDR1 is SGHTA and CDR2 FQGNSA. Trimming removed 1 base from V and 1 base from J, with 4 bases in between. The CDR3 has 14 residues. The CDR3 spells CASSLVLNTGELFF. Written as DNA, the CDR3 is TGTGCCAGCAGCTTAGTCCTGAACACCGGGGAGCTGTTTTTT.

The chain couples TRBV20-1 to TRBJ2-7; TRBD2 is a possible D gene (6 bases). The CDR3 length is 14 residues. Per the germline V gene, CDR1 is DFQATT and CDR2 is SNEGSKA (reference sequence). V was pared by 1 base and J by 7 bases, with 17 bases between. The CDR3 region has the DNA TGCAGTGCTAGAGTAGACAGTAACCGGGGGGAGCAGTACTTC. Amino acids: CSARVDSNRGEQYF.

The rearrangement links TRBV19 to TRBJ2-7; D unresolved. Germline lookup yields CDR1 LNHDA and CDR2 SQIVND (reference sequence). V was shortened by 1 base and J by 0 bases, with 10 bases between the two germline ends. This CDR3 is built from 15 residues. DNA of the CDR3: TGTGCCAGTAGTATAGGGGCGGACGCCTCCTACGAGCAGTACTTC. It yields the protein CASSIGADASYEQYF.

This clonotype has just a few counts. J is TRBJ1-1 and V is TRBV10-3, with TRBD1 identical over 9 bases. Germline V gene sequence: CDR1 ENHRY, CDR2 SYGVKD. J was trimmed by 0 bases and V by 6 bases; bases with no gene match: 5. CDR3 length: 15 amino acids. CDR3 sequence (DNA): TGTGCCATCAGAGTCGACAGGGGGATGAACACTGAAGCTTTCTTT. Translating gives CAIRVDRGMNTEAFF.

Only a few counts were recorded for this clonotype. This chain uses TRBV7-8 with TRBJ2-1, with D perhaps matching TRBD1 or TRBD2 (6 bases each). V shed 5 bases and J shed 10 bases, with 21 bases lying between them. Looked up from germline, CDR1 is SGHVS and CDR2 is FQNEAQ. This CDR3 has 15 amino acids. Written as DNA, the CDR3 is TGTGCCAGCAGCACCATAGGGGGGCGGATTTGGGAGCAGTTCTTC. Protein: CASSTIGGRIWEQFF.

The chain is built from TRBV6-5 and TRBJ2-1; 9 positions match TRBD2. V shed 4 bases and J 5 bases; nucleotides not matched to a gene: 3. The V gene's germline CDR1 is MNHEY and CDR2 SVGAGI. CDR3 length equals 14 residues. The CDR3 region has the DNA TGTGCCAGCAGTTCTAGCGGGGACAACAATGAGCAGTTCTTC. It translates to CASSSSGDNNEQFF.

This clonotype was seen only a few times. This chain uses TRBV19 with TRBJ1-5, with a tentative D call TRBD1 (6 bases). The CDR3 sequence is 13 residues long. Germline loops: CDR1 LNHDA, CDR2 SQIVND (reference sequence). The V end was cut by 9 bases, the J end by 11 bases, with 20 bases between. The CDR3 loop is CARLLSGAVTQHF. The CDR3 region has the DNA TGTGCCAGACTACTCTCAGGGGCAGTCACCCAGCATTTT.

The J gene is TRBJ2-5, the V gene TRBV19; perhaps TRBD1 as D (6 bases). Germline CDR1 and CDR2: LNHDA and SQIVND (reference sequence). The V gene lost 6 bases and the J gene lost 4 bases, with 15 bases spanning the gap. The CDR3 contains 14 residues. Here the CDR3 DNA reads TGTGCCAGTAGCTGGGGGTGGGACACAGAGACCCAGTACTTC. Amino acids: CASSWGWDTETQYF. The full variable domain, with the rest looked up from reference TRBV19 and TRBJ2-5, is DGGITQSPKYLFRKEGQNVTLSCEQNLNHDAMYWYRQDPGQGLRLIYYSQIVNDFQKGDIAEGYSVSREKKESFPLTVTSAQKNPTAFYLCASSWGWDTETQYFGPGTRLLVL.

This clonotype was seen a handful of times. In DNA form, the CDR3 reads TGTGCCAGCAGCTCAGGGAATGAGCAGTTCTTC. As protein: CASSSGNEQFF. The J gene is TRBJ2-1, the V gene TRBV6-1; possible D gene TRBD1, 5 bases. CDR1 is MNHNS, CDR2 SASEGT, per germline. This CDR3 region has 11 residues. The V end lost 6 bases, the J end lost 7 bases, and 7 bases lay between the germline ends.

The V call is TRBV18, the J call TRBJ2-5, with 7 bases matching TRBD1. There are 14 residues in the CDR3. V was clipped by 4 bases and J by 5 bases; unmatched bases: 7. Germline V CDR1 and CDR2: KGHSH, LQKENI. CDR3 in DNA: TGTGCCAGCTCACTACAGGGGTTATCGGAGACCCAGTACTTC. Its protein is CASSLQGLSETQYF. Drawing the rest from reference TRBV18 and TRBJ2-5, the complete variable domain is NAGVMQNPRHLVRRRGQEARLRCSPMKGHSHVYWYRQLPEEGLKFMVYLQKENIIDESGMPKERFSAEFPKEGPSILRIQQVVRGDSAAYFCASSLQGLSETQYFGPGTRLLVL.

This clonotype was observed a handful of times. This chain connects TRBV6-2 or TRBV6-3 to TRBJ2-7; D perhaps matches TRBD2 (5 bases). The CDR3 covers 18 residues. With 0 bases removed from V and 3 bases from J, the gap between germline ends came to 21 bases. Germline CDR1 reads MNHEY; CDR2 reads SVGEGT. CDR3 amino acids: CASSYSFGGEINGYEQYF. The CDR3 DNA reads TGTGCCAGCAGTTACTCCTTTGGTGGGGAGATAAACGGCTACGAGCAGTACTTC.

The rearrangement links TRBV20-1 to TRBJ2-3; 12 positions match TRBD2. The CDR3 covers 19 residues. The germline gives CDR1 DFQATT, CDR2 SNEGSKA (reference sequence). The V and J ends lost 5 bases and 2 bases, in that order; junction bases with no gene match: 17. CDR3 coding DNA: TGCAGTGCTCGATATACTAGCGGGGGGATTTACCTCGACACAGATACGCAGTATTTT. Protein: CSARYTSGGIYLDTDTQYF.

The chain carries TRBV20-1 and TRBJ2-1, with 7 bases aligning to TRBD2. With 5 bases clipped from V and 0 bases from J, the junction kept 4 bases outside the gene matches. CDR3 length: 14 amino acids. In germline, CDR1 is DFQATT, CDR2 SNEGSKA (reference sequence). CDR3 region: CSAWEGSSYNEQFF. In DNA, the CDR3 is TGCAGTGCTTGGGAGGGGAGCTCCTACAATGAGCAGTTCTTC.

This clonotype was picked up one time. This chain joins TRBV6-2 or TRBV6-3 and TRBJ2-5, with D maybe TRBD2 (6 bases). The CDR3 is 16 residues long. Germline lookup yields CDR1 MNHEY and CDR2 SVGEGT. V lost 10 bases and J 1 base, leaving 22 bases between the germline ends. Here the CDR3 reads CATQPGGGKIQETQYF. The DNA of the CDR3 is TGTGCCACCCAGCCCGGAGGAGGGAAAATCCAAGAGACCCAGTACTTC.

This chain uses TRBV5-1 with TRBJ2-5, with TRBD2 as a possible D gene (7 bases). There are 14 residues in the CDR3. V was cut by 6 bases and J by 4 bases, with 16 bases left in between. Germline CDR1 SGHRS, CDR2 YFSETQ. DNA of the CDR3: TGCGCCAGCAACCCTAGAGGGGGGGCAGAGACCCAGTACTTC. Its translation: CASNPRGGAETQYF.

The chain employs TRBV7-2 and TRBJ1-1; perhaps TRBD1 as D (5 bases). CDR1 and CDR2 (germline): SGHTA, FQGNSA. Trimming pared 4 bases from V and 2 bases from J, leaving 8 bases between. The CDR3 is 13 amino acids. CDR3 sequence (DNA): TGTGCCAGCAGCTCTCGGACAAACACTGAAGCTTTCTTT. Residues: CASSSRTNTEAFF.

The chain couples TRBV25-1 to TRBJ2-3; D tentatively reads TRBD1 or TRBD2 (5 bases each). Trimming stripped 6 bases from V and 3 bases from J, with 25 bases between. The germline CDR1 and CDR2 sequences are MGHDK and SYGVNS. This CDR3 has 18 amino acids. The CDR3 DNA reads as TGTGCCAGCAGCCAAATCGAGGGTATAACGGGGACGACAGATACGCAGTATTTT. Translating it yields CASSQIEGITGTTDTQYF. Together with reference TRBV25-1 and TRBJ2-3, the CDR3 gives the full variable domain: EADIYQTPRYLVIGTGKKITLECSQTMGHDKMYWYQQDPGMELHLIHYSYGVNSTEKGDLSSESTVSRIRTEHFPLTLESARPSHTSQYLCASSQIEGITGTTDTQYFGPGTRLTVL.

This clonotype was counted between two and nine times. V is TRBV15 and J is TRBJ1-6; D is undetermined. The V end lost 1 base, the J end lost 3 bases, and 13 bases lay between the germline ends. The CDR3 is made up of 17 amino acids. Germline values: CDR1 LNHNV, CDR2 YYDKDF (reference sequence). As DNA, the CDR3 is TGTGCCACCAGCAGAGGCGGGGAGGACTACTATAATTCACCCCTCCACTTT. Its protein product is CATSRGGEDYYNSPLHF.

This chain connects TRBV20-1 to TRBJ2-3; unclear D gene. Trimming removed 4 bases from V and 0 bases from J, with 11 bases in between. Germline V gives CDR1 DFQATT, CDR2 SNEGSKA (reference sequence). The CDR3 loop spans 14 amino acids. CDR3 amino acids: CSAKEGSSTDTQYF. The DNA of the CDR3 is TGCAGTGCTAAGGAAGGGTCCAGCACAGATACGCAGTATTTT.